This TCR beta chain emerged from a study of regulatory T cells in long-lasting Graves disease. The study's findings and limits: New patients shared 800 to 1,000 public clonotypes, fewer than the approximately 3,000 shared by persistent patients.

Assembly of TCR beta libraries relied on iRepertoire HTBI primers together with Arm-PCR of CDR3 regions. Via MiXCR, TCRdb re-called the multiplex PCR reads, giving one row per CDR3 protein. The table has about 530,000 distinct CDR3 sequences, roughly 15% seen once. This clonotype appeared many times. Its antigen is undetermined. Trimming removed 11 bases from V and 8 bases from J; junction bases left unmatched: 8. The germline CDR1 and CDR2 sequences are MNHNS and SASEGT. The CDR3 consists of 13 residues. Time point indicated: newly diagnosed GD, antithyroid drugs for less than 3 months. The TCR library was made from RNA that had been extracted from PBMCs in TRIzol. These data were also reused for a study on T cells in Graves' hyperthyroidism and ophthalmopathy. That paper adds: HTBI primers were the set used in a first-round RT-PCR of the TCR CDR3. From stable hyperthyroidism, ophthalmopathy was set apart by a 13 V-J model.

This receptor was identified in a woman aged 40-60 years with Graves disease. Material: peripheral blood mononuclear cells (PBMCs), obtained at new diagnosis, from a patient treated with antithyroid drugs. The chain joins TRBV6-1 to TRBJ1-4; 10 nucleotides align to TRBD1. The DNA for the CDR3 is TGTGCCCCGACCGGGACAGGGGTCGAAAAACTGTTTTTT. This codes for CAPTGTGVEKLFF.